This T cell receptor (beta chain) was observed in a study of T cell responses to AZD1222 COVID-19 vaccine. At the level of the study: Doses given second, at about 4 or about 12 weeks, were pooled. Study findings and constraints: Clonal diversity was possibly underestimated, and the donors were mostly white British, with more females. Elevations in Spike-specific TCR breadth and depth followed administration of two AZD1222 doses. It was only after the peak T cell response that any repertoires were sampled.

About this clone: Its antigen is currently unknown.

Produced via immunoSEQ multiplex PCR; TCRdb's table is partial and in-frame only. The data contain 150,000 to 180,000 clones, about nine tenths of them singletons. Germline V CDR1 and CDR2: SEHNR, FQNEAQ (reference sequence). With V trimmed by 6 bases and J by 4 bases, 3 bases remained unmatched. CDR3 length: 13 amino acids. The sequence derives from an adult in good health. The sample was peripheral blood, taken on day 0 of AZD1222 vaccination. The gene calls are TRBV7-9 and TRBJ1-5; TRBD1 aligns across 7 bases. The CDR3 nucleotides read TGTGCCAGCAGTCAGGACAGGAATCAGCCCCAGCATTTT. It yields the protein CASSQDRNQPQHF.